One and the same sample provided the 18 T cell receptor beta chains below, sequenced in a study of blood T cell repertoires in COVID-19. Generated by immunoSEQ multiplex PCR, the TCRdb table keeps only in-frame clones and is missing some. The sample consists of roughly 82,000 clones, approximately 78% of them appearing once. The sequencing sample was made of peripheral blood. Receptor source: a man between 60 and 75 years old with acute or convalescent COVID-19.

The V and J genes are TRBV7-2 and TRBJ2-5; the match to TRBD2 covers 7 bases. The germline V gene encodes CDR1 SGHTA and CDR2 FQGNSA. Trimming removed 5 bases from V and 7 bases from J; junction bases left unmatched: 7. The CDR3 is 13 amino acids. The CDR3 loop is CASSTLARGTQYF. The CDR3 region has the DNA TGTGCCAGCAGCACACTAGCGCGGGGGACCCAGTACTTC. Variable domain in full (rest from reference TRBV7-2 and TRBJ2-5): GAGVSQSPSNKVTEKGKDVELRCDPISGHTALYWYRQSLGQGLEFLIYFQGNSAPDKSGLPSDRFSAERTGGSVSTLTIQRTQQEDSAVYLCASSTLARGTQYFGPGTRLLVL.

This clone appeared a few times. The CDR3 region is CSVVAGGEKLFF. The CDR3 coding sequence is TGCAGCGTTGTGGCAGGGGGAGAAAAACTGTTTTTT. This chain connects TRBV29-1 to TRBJ1-4, with 7 nucleotides matching TRBD1. The CDR3 spans 12 residues. The V gene's germline CDR1 is SQVTM and CDR2 ANQGSEA. J gave up 8 bases and V 4 bases, and 4 bases lay outside the gene matches.

The CDR3 here is CASSPDRGRETQYF. The CDR3 nucleotides are TGTGCCAGCAGCCCCGACAGGGGGCGTGAGACCCAGTACTTC. The chain joins TRBV7-2 to TRBJ2-5; 10 bases map to TRBD1. Trimming cost V 5 bases and J 5 bases; bases outside gene matches: 5. Germline V gene lookup returns CDR1 SGHTA and CDR2 FQGNSA. CDR3 length equals 14 residues.

The chain is built from TRBV7-2 and TRBJ2-2; tentative D call: TRBD1 (6 bases). Germline assignment: CDR1 SGHTA and CDR2 FQGNSA. The CDR3 sequence is 13 residues long. V was clipped by 5 bases and J by 7 bases, with 11 bases between them. As DNA, the CDR3 is TGTGCCAGCAGCAAAACAGGGAACGGGGAGCTGTTTTTT. As protein: CASSKTGNGELFF.

This clone came up a few times. The chain recombines TRBV15 with TRBJ1-2; 12 nucleotides line up with TRBD1. CDR3 length: 15 residues. After removal of 0 bases from V and 8 bases from J, the junction contained 4 bases not matched to a gene. CDR1 is LNHNV and CDR2 is YYDKDF in the germline V gene (reference sequence). In DNA form, the CDR3 reads TGTGCCACCAGCAGAGACCCCGGGACAGGGGGCGGCTACACCTTC. Protein product: CATSRDPGTGGGYTF.

The chain combines TRBV5-8 with TRBJ2-1; 9 bases map to TRBD1. Germline trimming cut 0 bases from V and 7 bases from J; bases unmatched to any gene: 5. The germline gives CDR1 SGHTS, CDR2 YDEGEE. The CDR3 consists of 15 residues. Here the CDR3 reads CASSLAGTGRNEQFF. CDR3 in DNA: TGTGCCAGCAGCTTGGCCGGGACAGGGAGAAATGAGCAGTTCTTC.

This clone has only one observation. This chain joins TRBV4-1 and TRBJ2-1; D gene unclear. V was pared by 7 bases and J by 0 bases, with 10 bases between. This CDR3 contains 14 residues. Germline CDR1 reads MGHRA; CDR2 reads YSYEKL. DNA for the CDR3: TGCGCCAGCACGTCAAGGAGCTCCTACAATGAGCAGTTCTTC. As protein: CASTSRSSYNEQFF.

The chain carries TRBV21-1 and TRBJ2-5; the table's D call, TRBD2, was not checked against the DNA. TRBV21-1 is listed as a pseudogene. The CDR3 has 15 residues. CDR3 nucleotide sequence: TGTGCCAGCAGCAAAGCTCCGGGTCTCGGAGAGACCCAGTACTTC. Its protein is CASSKAPGLGETQYF.

This chain connects TRBV10-3 to TRBJ1-2, with TRBD1 matching 8 bases. The ends lost 8 bases at V and 4 bases at J; junction bases unmatched: 9. The CDR3 extends over 14 amino acids. Germline V gene sequence: CDR1 ENHRY, CDR2 SYGVKD. The CDR3 DNA is TGTGCCATCGGTTCAGGACAGGGCGGCTATGGCTACACCTTC. It encodes CAIGSGQGGYGYTF.

The J gene is TRBJ1-1, the V gene TRBV15, with D tentatively TRBD1 (6 bases). The germline CDR1 and CDR2 sequences are LNHNV and YYDKDF (reference sequence). The CDR3 is made up of 14 amino acids. The V and J ends lost 0 bases and 4 bases respectively, with 9 bases between them. CDR3 amino acids: CATSRDRGVTEAFF. CDR3 DNA sequence: TGTGCCACCAGCAGAGACAGGGGAGTCACTGAAGCTTTCTTT.

This clone was seen a handful of times. The gene calls are TRBV27 and TRBJ2-1; 7 bases map to TRBD1. The CDR3 spans 16 residues. V trimming: 1 base; J trimming: 7 bases; junction bases outside the gene matches: 10. Germline V gene sequence: CDR1 MNHEY, CDR2 SMNVEV (reference sequence). The CDR3 coding sequence is TGTGCCAGCAGTTTATACCTCGGACAGGTCTTGAATGAGCAGTTCTTC. Amino acids: CASSLYLGQVLNEQFF.

This chain uses TRBV7-2 with TRBJ2-3; 9 nucleotides match TRBD2. The germline V gene has CDR1 SGHTA and CDR2 FQGNSA. The CDR3 consists of 14 residues. Germline trimming cut 10 bases from V and 2 bases from J; bases unmatched to any gene: 7. This CDR3 reads CATSGLAFTDTQYF. CDR3 in DNA: TGTGCCACCTCGGGACTAGCTTTCACAGATACGCAGTATTTT.

This clone was observed a handful of times. V and J are TRBV28 and TRBJ2-7; the D gene is possibly TRBD2 (5 bases). Between the trimmed V and J ends, which lost 6 bases and 5 bases, there was a span of 26 bases. This CDR3 region has 17 residues. Germline CDR1 is MDHEN and CDR2 is SYDVKM. The CDR3: CASSLASGGPRTHEQYF. The CDR3 nucleotides are TGTGCCAGCAGCCTAGCCTCGGGCGGGCCTCGGACCCACGAGCAGTACTTC.

The chain employs TRBV4-3 and TRBJ1-3; D is unresolved. V was clipped by 0 bases and J by 4 bases, with 10 bases between them. This CDR3 has 15 amino acids. The V gene's germline CDR1 is LGHNA and CDR2 YSLEER. The CDR3 DNA is TGCGCCAGCAGCCAAGATGTTCGGGGAGGAAACACCATATATTTT. It yields the protein CASSQDVRGGNTIYF.

There are a few counts of this clone. The V gene is TRBV7-6, the J gene TRBJ2-2, with 8 nucleotides matching TRBD2. Trimming took 1 base from V and 5 from J; bases not matched to a gene: 9. Germline V lookup: CDR1 SGHVS, CDR2 FNYEAQ. The CDR3 totals 17 residues. The CDR3 DNA sequence: TGTGCCAGCAGCTTAGGGGGACTAGACCCAAGGACCGGGGAGCTGTTTTTT. As protein: CASSLGGLDPRTGELFF.

Points on this clone: The same CDR3 also results from other DNA sequences found in this sample. The chain uses TRBV18 and TRBJ2-5; TRBD1 might be the D (5 bases). Trimming pared 3 bases from V and 1 base from J, leaving 9 bases between. The CDR3 totals 14 residues. Germline loops: CDR1 KGHSH, CDR2 LQKENI. The CDR3, as DNA: TGTGCCAGCTCACCGGGTCAGGGCCAAGAGACCCAGTACTTC. Translation: CASSPGQGQETQYF. Supplemented by reference TRBV18 and TRBJ2-5, the full variable domain reads NAGVMQNPRHLVRRRGQEARLRCSPMKGHSHVYWYRQLPEEGLKFMVYLQKENIIDESGMPKERFSAEFPKEGPSILRIQQVVRGDSAAYFCASSPGQGQETQYFGPGTRLLVL.

The rearrangement joins TRBV13 to TRBJ1-4, with D uncertain. Germline V gene data show CDR1 as PRHDT and CDR2 as FYEKMQ (reference sequence). V shed 1 base and J shed 4 bases, with 4 bases lying between them. This CDR3 comprises 13 residues. Here the CDR3 reads CASSLALNEKLFF. CDR3 bases: TGTGCCAGCAGCTTAGCACTTAATGAAAAACTGTTTTTT.

The J gene is TRBJ2-1, the V gene TRBV2; D remains unclear. The CDR3 runs to 10 residues. The V end was cut by 8 bases, the J end by 10 bases, with 9 bases between. Germline values: CDR1 SNHLY, CDR2 FYNNEI. This chain's CDR3 is CASLSSEQFF. CDR3 coding DNA: TGTGCCAGCTTAAGTAGCGAGCAGTTCTTC.